This entry features one T cell receptor beta chain sequence. Its antigen is still unknown. The CDR3 covers 19 residues. This sample stems from a study of T cell responses to AZD1222 COVID-19 vaccine. Overall study findings and caveats: AZD1222 recipients seropositive at baseline numbered only six. In the spike-specific TCR repertoire, nearly half reportedly target unmutated variant regions.

The data were produced by immunoSEQ multiplex PCR, yet TCRdb's version contains in-frame clones alone and is incomplete. Seen here are roughly 66,000 clones, 70% to 90% observed once, and the top ten hold 4.8%. The sample was peripheral blood, taken 28 days after the second dose of the MenACWY control vaccine. The chain employs TRBV12-2 and TRBJ2-1; the table's D call, TRBD2, has no DNA check behind it. TRBV12-2 is assigned pseudogene status. The source is an adult who received the MenACWY meningococcal vaccine as a control. CDR3 sequence: CASRLAETSGLSSYNEQFF. In DNA, the CDR3 is TGTGCAAGTCGCTTAGCCGAGACTAGCGGGCTTAGCTCCTACAATGAGCAGTTCTTC.